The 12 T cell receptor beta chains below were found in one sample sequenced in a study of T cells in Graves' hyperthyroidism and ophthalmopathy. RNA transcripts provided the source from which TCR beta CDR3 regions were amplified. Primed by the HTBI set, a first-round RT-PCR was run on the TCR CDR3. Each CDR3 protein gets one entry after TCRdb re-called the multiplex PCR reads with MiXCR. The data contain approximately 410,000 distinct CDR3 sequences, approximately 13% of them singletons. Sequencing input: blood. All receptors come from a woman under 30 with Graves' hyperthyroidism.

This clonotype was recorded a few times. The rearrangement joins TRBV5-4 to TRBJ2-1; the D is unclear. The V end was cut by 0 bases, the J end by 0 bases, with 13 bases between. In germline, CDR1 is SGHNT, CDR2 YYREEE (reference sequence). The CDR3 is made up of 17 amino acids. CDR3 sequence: CASSLGGTLNSYNEQFF. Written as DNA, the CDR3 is TGTGCCAGCAGCTTGGGGGGAACACTGAACTCCTACAATGAGCAGTTCTTC.

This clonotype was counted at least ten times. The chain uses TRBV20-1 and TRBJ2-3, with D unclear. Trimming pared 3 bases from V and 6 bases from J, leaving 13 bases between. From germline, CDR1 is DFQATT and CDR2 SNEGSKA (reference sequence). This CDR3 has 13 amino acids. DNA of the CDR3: TGCAGTGCTAGTAGCCATTTATCGGATACGCAGTATTTT. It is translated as CSASSHLSDTQYF.

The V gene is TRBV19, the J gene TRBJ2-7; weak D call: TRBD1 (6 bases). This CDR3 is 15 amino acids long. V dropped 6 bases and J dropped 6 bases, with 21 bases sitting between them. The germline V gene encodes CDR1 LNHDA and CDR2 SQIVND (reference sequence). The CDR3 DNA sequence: TGTGCCAGTAGGCCGACAGGACAGCTCTTTTCCGAGCAGTACTTC. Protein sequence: CASRPTGQLFSEQYF.

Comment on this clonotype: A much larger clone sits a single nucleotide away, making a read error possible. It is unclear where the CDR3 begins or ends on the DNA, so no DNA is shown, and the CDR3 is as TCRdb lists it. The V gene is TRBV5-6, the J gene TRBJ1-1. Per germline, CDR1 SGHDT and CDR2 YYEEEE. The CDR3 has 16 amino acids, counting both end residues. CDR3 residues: CASSFEGFARGTEAIF.

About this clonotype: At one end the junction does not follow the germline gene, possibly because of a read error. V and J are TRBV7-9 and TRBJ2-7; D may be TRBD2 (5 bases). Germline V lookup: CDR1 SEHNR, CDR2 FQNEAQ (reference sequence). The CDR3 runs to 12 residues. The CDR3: CASSLDWGKQYF. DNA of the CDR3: TGCGCCAGCAGCTTGGACTGGGGAAAGCAGTACTTC.

The CDR3 spells CASSATGGGGTEAFF. The CDR3, as DNA: TGTGCCAGCAGCGCCACAGGGGGCGGCGGCACTGAAGCTTTCTTT. J is TRBJ1-1 and V is TRBV9; 9 bases line up with TRBD1. The CDR3 totals 15 residues. The junction had 7 bases not matched to a gene; V was cut back by 3 bases and J by 4 bases. CDR1 is SGDLS and CDR2 is YYNGEE in the germline V gene.

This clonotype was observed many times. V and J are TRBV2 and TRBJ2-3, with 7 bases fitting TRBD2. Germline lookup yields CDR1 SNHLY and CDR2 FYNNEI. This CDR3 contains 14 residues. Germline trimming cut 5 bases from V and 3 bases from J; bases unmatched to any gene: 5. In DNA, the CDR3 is TGTGCCAGCAGTCCCAGCGGGACTACAGATACGCAGTATTTT. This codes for CASSPSGTTDTQYF.

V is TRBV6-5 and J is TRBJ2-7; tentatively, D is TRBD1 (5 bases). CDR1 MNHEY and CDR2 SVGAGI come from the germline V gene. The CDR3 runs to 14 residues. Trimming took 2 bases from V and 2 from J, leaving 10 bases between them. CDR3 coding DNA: TGTGCCAGCAGTTACGGGGCTGGAGCCTACGAGCAGTACTTC. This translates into CASSYGAGAYEQYF.

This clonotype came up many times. As DNA, the CDR3 is TGCAGTGCTAATGGGGACACTGAAGCTTTCTTT. This encodes CSANGDTEAFF. This rearrangement joins TRBV20-1 to TRBJ1-1; unclear D gene. Between the trimmed V and J ends, which lost 4 bases and 3 bases, there was a span of 6 bases. The CDR3 runs 11 residues. Germline V gene lookup returns CDR1 DFQATT and CDR2 SNEGSKA (reference sequence).

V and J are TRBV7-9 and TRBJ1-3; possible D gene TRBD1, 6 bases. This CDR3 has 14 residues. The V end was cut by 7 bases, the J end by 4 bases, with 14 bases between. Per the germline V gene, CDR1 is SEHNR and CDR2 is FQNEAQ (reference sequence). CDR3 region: CASTPAGVGNTIYF. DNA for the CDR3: TGTGCCAGCACCCCCGCAGGGGTAGGAAACACCATATATTTT. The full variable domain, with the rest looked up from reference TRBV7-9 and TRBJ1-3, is DTGVSQNPRHKITKRGQNVTFRCDPISEHNRLYWYRQTLGQGPEFLTYFQNEAQLEKSRLLSDRFSAERPKGSFSTLEIQRTEQGDSAMYLCASTPAGVGNTIYFGEGSWLTVV.

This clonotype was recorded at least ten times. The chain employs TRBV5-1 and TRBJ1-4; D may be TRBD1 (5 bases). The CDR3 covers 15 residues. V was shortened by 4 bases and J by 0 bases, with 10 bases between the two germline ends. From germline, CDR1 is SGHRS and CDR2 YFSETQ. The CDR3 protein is CASSPRGSTNEKLFF. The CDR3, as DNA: TGCGCCAGCAGCCCAAGGGGTTCAACTAATGAAAAACTGTTTTTT.

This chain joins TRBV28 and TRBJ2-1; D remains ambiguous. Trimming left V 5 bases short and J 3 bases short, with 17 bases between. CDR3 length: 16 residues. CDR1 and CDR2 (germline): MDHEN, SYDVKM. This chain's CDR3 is CASSSDGRRYYNEQFF. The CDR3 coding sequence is TGTGCCAGCAGTAGCGACGGACGACGGTACTACAATGAGCAGTTCTTC.